Judged by frequency, the clone carrying this T cell receptor beta chain is large. Antigen: not known. The CDR3 spans 15 residues. The V gene's germline CDR1 is SGHDN and CDR2 FVKESK. This sample is drawn from a study of human CD8 memory T cell subsets. Generation of TCR beta libraries used UMI-labeled 5' RACE. TCRdb derives one entry per CDR3 protein from the 5' RACE reads, leaving out DNA. The table for this sample gives about 10,000 distinct CDR3 sequences. Study-level results: Of all T cell receptor chains, just the beta chains were sequenced in this study.

Cells that were CCR7+ PD-1- TIGIT- were defined as the stem-like memory CD8+ T cell population, referred to as TSTEM. It was negative magnetic separation that enriched the total CD8+ T cells. The chain links TRBV14 to TRBJ2-3; TCRdb's assignment of TRBD2 cannot be checked, as there is no DNA. The clonotype comes from a human donor in good health. Source material: CD8+ stem-like memory T cells (TSCM and TCM) sorted from PBMCs. As for subset: stem-like memory CD8 T cells (TSTEM), CCR7+ PD-1- TIGIT-. CDR3: CASSQVGGAGDTQYF.